Below are 3 T cell receptor beta chains sequenced from a single sample in a study of blood T cell repertoires in COVID-19. The protocol was immunoSEQ multiplex PCR, while the TCRdb copy is restricted to in-frame clones and leaves out a portion. The profile shows fewer than 650,000 clones, roughly nine tenths of them singletons. Sequencing used peripheral blood. The receptors come from a woman aged 45 to 65 with COVID-19, enrolled during active disease.

The chain carries TRBV28 and TRBJ2-7; 8 nucleotides agree with TRBD1. The germline V gene encodes CDR1 MDHEN and CDR2 SYDVKM. The CDR3 spans 13 residues. V was clipped by 4 bases and J by 4 bases; unmatched bases: 3. CDR3 coding DNA: TGTGCCAGCAGTTGGCAGGGGGCATACGAGCAGTACTTC. Its protein is CASSWQGAYEQYF.

This rearrangement joins TRBV25-1 to TRBJ1-3; tentative D call: TRBD1 (5 bases). Trimming left V 1 base short and J 0 bases short, with 13 bases between. The germline gives CDR1 MGHDK, CDR2 SYGVNS. The CDR3 is made up of 17 amino acids. The CDR3 nucleotides read TGTGCCAGCAGTGAATGGGGGGACGGATACTCTGGAAACACCATATATTTT. Protein: CASSEWGDGYSGNTIYF. Filled out from reference TRBV25-1 and TRBJ1-3, the complete variable domain reads EADIYQTPRYLVIGTGKKITLECSQTMGHDKMYWYQQDPGMELHLIHYSYGVNSTEKGDLSSESTVSRIRTEHFPLTLESARPSHTSQYLCASSEWGDGYSGNTIYFGEGSWLTVV.

The genes are TRBV10-2 and TRBJ1-5; D possibly corresponds to TRBD1 (5 bases). The CDR3 sequence is 14 residues long. Deletions cut 6 bases from V and 0 bases from J, with 9 bases between. Germline CDR1 and CDR2: WSHSY and SAAADI. CDR3 nucleotide sequence: TGCGCCAGCAGAAGGGGAAATAGCAATCAGCCCCAGCATTTT. This gives the protein CASRRGNSNQPQHF.